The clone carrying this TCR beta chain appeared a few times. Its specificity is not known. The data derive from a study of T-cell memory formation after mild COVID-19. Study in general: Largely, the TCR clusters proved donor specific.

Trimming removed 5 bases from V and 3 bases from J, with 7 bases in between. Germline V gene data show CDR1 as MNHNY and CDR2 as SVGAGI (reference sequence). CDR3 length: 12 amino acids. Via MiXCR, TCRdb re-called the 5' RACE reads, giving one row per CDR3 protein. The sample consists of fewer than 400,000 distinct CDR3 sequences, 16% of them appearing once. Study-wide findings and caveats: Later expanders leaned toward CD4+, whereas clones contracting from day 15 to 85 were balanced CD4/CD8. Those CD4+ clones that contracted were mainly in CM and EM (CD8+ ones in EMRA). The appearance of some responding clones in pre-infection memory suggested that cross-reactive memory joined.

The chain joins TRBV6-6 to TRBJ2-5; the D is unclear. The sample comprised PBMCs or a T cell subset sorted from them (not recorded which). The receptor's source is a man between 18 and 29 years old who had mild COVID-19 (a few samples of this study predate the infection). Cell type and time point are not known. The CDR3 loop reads CASSVQEETQYF. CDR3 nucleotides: TGTGCCAGCAGTGTTCAAGAAGAGACCCAGTACTTC.